Here is one T cell receptor beta chain with its context. Its antigen remains unidentified. The data were taken from a study of cytomegalovirus exposure and HLA in healthy donors. Points from the study as a whole: TCR beta chain V- and J-gene trimming was linked, in a later analysis, to a missense variant in DCLRE1C. The only immune exposure information that was available was CMV serostatus. The likely origin of a cluster of highly shared sequence variants was a sequencing artifact.

The PCR made use of 60 Vbeta and 13 Jbeta primers. Clones were read by immunoSEQ multiplex PCR, and TCRdb kept only the in-frame ones, dropping some. This repertoire shows 95,000 or so clones, about four fifths found once; its top ten account for roughly 4%. Trimming removed 8 bases from V and 2 bases from J; junction bases left unmatched: 3. Per the germline V gene, CDR1 is SNHLY and CDR2 is FYNNEI. There are 13 residues in the CDR3. This chain uses TRBV2 with TRBJ1-2; 9 nucleotides agree with TRBD1. Material: PBMCs. The sequence came from a woman between 70 and 85 years old in good health and CMV-seropositive. The CDR3 sequence: CASQDRGNYGYTF. The CDR3 DNA reads TGTGCCAGCCAAGACAGGGGGAACTATGGCTACACCTTC.